Below, 25 T cell receptor beta chains from the same sample are listed, as sequenced in a study of HIV-infected patients and healthy controls. TCRdb processed the 5' RACE reads anew with MiXCR; each CDR3 protein has one entry. Of some 17,000 distinct CDR3 sequences listed, about a sixth are singletons. The source material was CD8+ T cells from blood. The origin of the receptors is a human donor in good health.

In this sample, this clonotype turned up many times. CDR3 sequence (DNA): TGCAGTGCTAGGGAAACGCCGGGACTAACGCAGTATTTT. Amino acid sequence: CSARETPGLTQYF. V is TRBV20-1 and J is TRBJ2-3; 7 bases are a match to TRBD2. J was trimmed by 9 bases and V by 3 bases; bases with no gene match: 9. Germline-derived CDR1 and CDR2 are DFQATT and SNEGSKA (reference sequence). This CDR3 is built from 13 residues.

This clonotype counts as medium-sized. The chain is built from TRBV15 and TRBJ2-3, with a tentative D call TRBD2 (5 bases). The germline V gene encodes CDR1 LNHNV and CDR2 YYDKDF (reference sequence). CDR3 length equals 13 residues. V was cut by 3 bases and J by 4 bases, with 8 bases left in between. Written as DNA, the CDR3 is TGTGCCACCAGCAGTCGGCGGGCAGATACGCAGTATTTT. Translation: CATSSRRADTQYF.

This clonotype was recorded a few times. CDR3 DNA: TGTGCCAGTAGTATTGAGGGGCAAGGAAGCCCAGATACGCAGTATTTT. Its protein product is CASSIEGQGSPDTQYF. The chain is built from TRBV19 and TRBJ2-3; perhaps D is TRBD1 or TRBD2 (5 bases each). There are 16 residues in the CDR3. Per germline, CDR1 LNHDA and CDR2 SQIVND (reference sequence). V lost 3 bases and J lost 4, with 17 bases in between.

This clonotype was seen at least ten times. This rearrangement joins TRBV7-3 to TRBJ2-3; the D call may be TRBD1 or TRBD2 (5 bases each). Trimming removed 4 bases from V and 4 bases from J, with 9 bases in between. The CDR3 runs to 13 residues. CDR1 SGHTA and CDR2 FQGTGA come from the germline V gene. The CDR3 is CASSSGAADTQYF. The CDR3 region has the DNA TGTGCCAGCAGCTCCGGGGCCGCAGATACGCAGTATTTT.

The rearrangement links TRBV2 to TRBJ1-1, with D hard to call. The germline CDR1 and CDR2 sequences are SNHLY and FYNNEI. This CDR3 has 10 residues. The V end lost 5 bases, the J end lost 11 bases, and 9 bases lay between the germline ends. CDR3 region: CASSSSGAFF. CDR3 DNA sequence: TGTGCCAGCAGTTCCTCCGGGGCTTTCTTT. The full variable domain, completed using reference TRBV2 and TRBJ1-1, is EPEVTQTPSHQVTQMGQEVILRCVPISNHLYFYWYRQILGQKVEFLVSFYNNEISEKSEIFDDQFSVERPDGSNFTLKIRSTKLEDSAMYFCASSSSGAFFGQGTRLTVV.

The sample holds many counts of this clonotype. The J gene is TRBJ2-6, the V gene TRBV28; D unresolved. The V gene's germline CDR1 is MDHEN and CDR2 SYDVKM. V lost 4 bases, J lost 1 base, and 5 bases lay in between. CDR3 length: 14 residues. CDR3 amino acids: CASSSGSGANVLTF. CDR3 bases: TGTGCCAGCAGTTCTGGGTCTGGGGCCAACGTCCTGACTTTC.

The rearrangement joins TRBV27 to TRBJ2-1; TRBD2 matches at 7 bases. The CDR3 contains 14 residues. Trimming removed 2 bases from V and 10 bases from J; junction bases left unmatched: 8. Per the germline V gene, CDR1 is MNHEY and CDR2 is SMNVEV (reference sequence). The CDR3 spells CASSLNGRMREQFF. CDR3 nucleotides: TGTGCCAGCAGTTTAAACGGGAGGATGAGGGAGCAGTTCTTC.

This clonotype has just a few counts. This chain uses TRBV14 with TRBJ1-1, with D tentatively TRBD1 (5 bases). CDR3 length equals 16 residues. Trimming took off 5 bases at V and 0 bases at J, with 16 bases between the two ends. Germline V gene data show CDR1 as SGHDN and CDR2 as FVKESK. CDR3 sequence (DNA): TGTGCCAGCAGCAATCAAGGGACGGGGGTGAACACTGAAGCTTTCTTT. This translates into CASSNQGTGVNTEAFF.

This clonotype was detected a few times. The chain joins TRBV7-3 to TRBJ2-7; 9 bases fit TRBD1. The trim removed 5 bases at V and 3 bases at J, leaving 8 bases unmatched. Germline values: CDR1 SGHTA, CDR2 FQGTGA. The CDR3 runs to 15 residues. In DNA form, the CDR3 reads TGTGCCAGCAGCCAACAGCTGGGACAGGGCTACGAGCAGTACTTC. Translated, it gives CASSQQLGQGYEQYF.

V usage is TRBV29-1 and J usage is TRBJ2-2; D not certain. Trimming removed 2 bases from V and 4 bases from J, with 5 bases in between. This CDR3 spans 12 amino acids. Germline values: CDR1 SQVTM, CDR2 ANQGSEA. CDR3 sequence reads: CSVESSTGELFF. For the CDR3, the DNA is TGCAGCGTTGAATCCAGCACCGGGGAGCTGTTTTTT.

Only a few counts were recorded for this clonotype. The chain combines TRBV9 with TRBJ2-2, with no clear D. V was trimmed by 3 bases and J by 0 bases, leaving 15 bases between them. The CDR3 contains 17 residues. Germline V gene sequence: CDR1 SGDLS, CDR2 YYNGEE. The DNA for the CDR3 is TGTGCCAGCAGCGCCCCGAGTGTGACTTCGAACACCGGGGAGCTGTTTTTT. Translating it yields CASSAPSVTSNTGELFF.

The V call is TRBV11-2, the J call TRBJ2-2; 8 bases agree with TRBD1. The V segment lost 5 bases and the J segment 4 bases; nucleotides outside the gene matches: 6. CDR1 is SGHAT, CDR2 FQNNGV, per germline. The CDR3 contains 15 residues. CDR3 DNA: TGTGCCAGCAGCGGACAGGGAAAGGGCACCGGGGAGCTGTTTTTT. It encodes CASSGQGKGTGELFF.

This clonotype was seen ten or more times. The chain couples TRBV27 to TRBJ2-7; maybe TRBD2 (6 bases). The ends were cut back, 3 bases at V and 7 bases at J, with 13 bases in the middle. The CDR3 totals 13 residues. Germline V gene lookup returns CDR1 MNHEY and CDR2 SMNVEV (reference sequence). The CDR3 sequence is CASSFGTSEEQYF. In nucleotides, the CDR3 is TGTGCCAGCAGTTTCGGGACTTCGGAAGAGCAGTACTTC.

This clonotype was seen more than once but under ten times. The gene calls are TRBV6-2 or TRBV6-3 and TRBJ2-2; D unresolved. The CDR3 length is 14 residues. Trimming took off 0 bases at V and 1 base at J, with 3 bases between the two ends. Germline lookup yields CDR1 MNHEY and CDR2 SVGEGT. Here the CDR3 DNA reads TGTGCCAGCAGTTACTCAGGGAACACCGGGGAGCTGTTTTTT. Its translation: CASSYSGNTGELFF.

This clonotype has a handful of counts. V is TRBV5-4 and J is TRBJ2-1; a possible D gene is TRBD2 (5 bases). From germline, CDR1 is SGHNT and CDR2 YYREEE (reference sequence). This CDR3 region has 14 residues. Trimming left V 2 bases short and J 4 bases short, with 10 bases between. Written as DNA, the CDR3 is TGTGCCAGCAGCTTTTTTGGGAGTTACAATGAGCAGTTCTTC. Translated: CASSFFGSYNEQFF. Full variable domain (outside the CDR3, taken from reference TRBV5-4 and TRBJ2-1): ETGVTQSPTHLIKTRGQQVTLRCSSQSGHNTVSWYQQALGQGPQFIFQYYREEENGRGNFPPRFSGLQFPNYSSELNVNALELDDSALYLCASSFFGSYNEQFFGPGTRLTVL.

The gene calls are TRBV5-4 and TRBJ2-3; no firm D call. The ends were cut back, 1 base at V and 6 bases at J, with 12 bases in the middle. This CDR3 has 14 amino acids. Germline V gives CDR1 SGHNT, CDR2 YYREEE (reference sequence). As DNA, the CDR3 is TGTGCCAGCAGCTTGATTGAAGGTCCGGATACGCAGTATTTT. Translated: CASSLIEGPDTQYF.

This clonotype was counted many times. V gene TRBV10-3 combines with J gene TRBJ1-6; 7 bases line up with TRBD1. The V gene's germline CDR1 is ENHRY and CDR2 SYGVKD. The length of the CDR3 is 15 residues. The junction had 8 bases not matched to a gene; V was cut back by 10 bases and J by 2 bases. CDR3 bases: TGTGCCAGTTCCCCGGGACAGACCTATAATTCACCCCTCCACTTT. This translates into CASSPGQTYNSPLHF.

This clonotype occurred a few times. The V gene is TRBV11-2, the J gene TRBJ2-5; TRBD2 agrees at 7 bases. The V gene's germline CDR1 is SGHAT and CDR2 FQNNGV. V dropped 5 bases and J dropped 5; count of bases not matched to a gene: 8. There are 14 residues in the CDR3. CDR3 sequence: CASSKSGDSETQYF. The CDR3 region has the DNA TGTGCCAGCAGCAAAAGCGGGGACTCGGAGACCCAGTACTTC. The whole variable domain, filled in from reference TRBV11-2 and TRBJ2-5, reads EAGVAQSPRYKIIEKRQSVAFWCNPISGHATLYWYQQILGQGPKLLIQFQNNGVVDDSQLPKDRFSAERLKGVDSTLKIQPAKLEDSAVYLCASSKSGDSETQYFGPGTRLLVL.

The table lists this clonotype with many counts. The chain joins TRBV12-3 or TRBV12-4 to TRBJ2-3; maybe TRBD2 (7 bases). The germline V and J ends were trimmed by 5 bases and 3 bases, with 12 bases remaining between them. This CDR3 has 14 residues. As DNA, the CDR3 is TGTGCCAGCAGTCCTGGGAGGGGGACAGATACGCAGTATTTT. It translates to CASSPGRGTDTQYF.

This clonotype was counted at least ten times. V gene TRBV28 combines with J gene TRBJ1-5, with TRBD1 identical over 8 bases. V lost 3 bases, J lost 1 base, and 11 bases stayed unmatched. Germline-derived CDR1 and CDR2 are MDHEN and SYDVKM. The CDR3 is 18 amino acids. As DNA, the CDR3 is TGTGCCAGCAGTTTGGACAGGGATGGGCTGTGGAGCAATCAGCCCCAGCATTTT. Translated, it gives CASSLDRDGLWSNQPQHF.

This clonotype was detected many times. This rearrangement joins TRBV2 to TRBJ2-4; TRBD1 matches 8 bases. V gave up 6 bases and J gave up 1 base; unmatched junction bases: 5. This CDR3 has 15 residues. Germline CDR1 and CDR2: SNHLY and FYNNEI. Here the CDR3 DNA reads TGTGCCAGCAGGCAACAGGGGGTGGCCAAAAACATTCAGTACTTC. Translated, it gives CASRQQGVAKNIQYF.

This clonotype was observed at least ten times. The chain has TRBV20-1 and TRBJ2-2; D is possibly TRBD2 (7 bases). The length of the CDR3 is 14 residues. The V and J ends lost 6 bases and 6 bases respectively, with 17 bases between them. CDR1 is DFQATT, CDR2 SNEGSKA, per germline (reference sequence). The CDR3, as DNA: TGCAGTGCCCCCCGGGGGGCCGCTTCCGGGGAGCTGTTTTTT. It yields the protein CSAPRGAASGELFF.

This clonotype was seen many times. The V gene is TRBV13, the J gene TRBJ2-5, with D hard to call. The V and J ends lost 5 bases and 5 bases respectively, with 12 bases between them. The length of the CDR3 is 13 residues. The germline CDR1 and CDR2 sequences are PRHDT and FYEKMQ (reference sequence). DNA of the CDR3: TGTGCCAGCAGCCCCCCTGTGGGGGAGACCCAGTACTTC. Amino acid sequence: CASSPPVGETQYF.

This clonotype was seen many times. This sequence joins TRBV30 and TRBJ2-7, with no clear D. Germline assignment: CDR1 GTSNPN and CDR2 SVGIG (reference sequence). This CDR3 is built from 12 residues. Trimming shortened V by 3 bases and J by 3 bases, and 9 bases separated the two germline ends. The chain's CDR3 is CAWSGNGYEQYF. The CDR3 DNA reads as TGTGCCTGGAGCGGCAACGGCTACGAGCAGTACTTC.

This clonotype came up many times. The V gene is TRBV4-3, the J gene TRBJ1-2; tentative D call: TRBD1 (5 bases). The V gene lost 3 bases and the J gene lost 5 bases, with 10 bases spanning the gap. The CDR3 sequence is 13 residues long. Germline CDR1 and CDR2: LGHNA and YSLEER. CDR3 nucleotides: TGCGCCAGCAGCCAGCAGGGTCGGTATGGCTACACCTTC. It codes for CASSQQGRYGYTF.